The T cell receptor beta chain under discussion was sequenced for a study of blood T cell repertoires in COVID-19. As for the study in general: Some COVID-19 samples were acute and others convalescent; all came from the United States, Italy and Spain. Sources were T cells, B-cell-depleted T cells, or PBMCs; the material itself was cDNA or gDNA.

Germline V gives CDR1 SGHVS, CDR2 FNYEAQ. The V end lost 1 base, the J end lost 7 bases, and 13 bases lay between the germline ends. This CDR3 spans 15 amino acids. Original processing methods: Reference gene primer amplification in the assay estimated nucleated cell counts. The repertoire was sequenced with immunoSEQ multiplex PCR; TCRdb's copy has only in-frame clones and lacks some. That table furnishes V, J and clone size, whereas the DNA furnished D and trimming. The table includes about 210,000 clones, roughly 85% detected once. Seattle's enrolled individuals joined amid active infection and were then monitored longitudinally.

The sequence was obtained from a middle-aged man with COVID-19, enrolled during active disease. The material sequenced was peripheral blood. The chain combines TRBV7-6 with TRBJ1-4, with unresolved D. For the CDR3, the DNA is TGTGCCAGCAGCTTAGAAGGGATAGGAGGTGAAAAACTGTTTTTT. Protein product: CASSLEGIGGEKLFF.